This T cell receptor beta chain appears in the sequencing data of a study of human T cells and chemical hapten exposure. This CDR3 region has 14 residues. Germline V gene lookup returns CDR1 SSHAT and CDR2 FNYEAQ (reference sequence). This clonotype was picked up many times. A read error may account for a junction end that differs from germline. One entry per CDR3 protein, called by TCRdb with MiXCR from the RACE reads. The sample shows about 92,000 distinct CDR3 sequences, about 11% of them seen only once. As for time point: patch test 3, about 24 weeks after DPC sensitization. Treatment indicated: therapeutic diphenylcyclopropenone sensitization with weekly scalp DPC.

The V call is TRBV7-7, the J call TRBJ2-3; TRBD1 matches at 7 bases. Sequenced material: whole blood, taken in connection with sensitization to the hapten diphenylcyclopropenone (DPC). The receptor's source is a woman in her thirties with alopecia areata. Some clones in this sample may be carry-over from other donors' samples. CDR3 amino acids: CASSMTGLTDTQYF. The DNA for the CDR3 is TGTGCTAGCAGTATGACAGGGCTCACAGATACGCAGTATTTT.